This T cell receptor beta chain was identified during a study of T cells after yellow fever vaccination. MiXCR was run by TCRdb on the 5' RACE reads, yielding one entry per CDR3 protein. This sample has some 97,000 distinct CDR3 sequences, with 5.8% found just once. Study results and limitations: Any FACS-sorted repertoire could hold abundant clonotypes that contaminate it from the bulk population.

Comments on this clonotype: Antigen unknown.

The V end lost 1 base, the J end lost 4 bases, and 8 bases lay between the germline ends. Germline CDR1 reads LNHNV; CDR2 reads YYDKDF (reference sequence). The CDR3 has 14 amino acids. The source material was CD8+ T cells sorted from PBMCs, sampled 10 days after the yellow fever booster vaccination. The chain couples TRBV15 to TRBJ1-5, with D possibly being TRBD1 (6 bases). This TCR was sampled from a man younger than 30 who received the YFV17D yellow fever vaccine. For the CDR3, the DNA is TGTGCCACCAGCAGAGCAGGGGTGAATCAGCCCCAGCATTTT. Its protein is CATSRAGVNQPQHF. Full variable domain (outside the CDR3, taken from reference TRBV15 and TRBJ1-5): DAMVIQNPRYQVTQFGKPVTLSCSQTLNHNVMYWYQQKSSQAPKLLFHYYDKDFNNEADTPDNFQSRRPNTSFCFLDIRSPGLGDTAMYLCATSRAGVNQPQHFGDGTRLSIL.